This entry concerns a single TCR beta chain. The antigen is not known. The record originates from a study of CD8 T cells in ankylosing spondylitis. Whole-study results and caveats: Among TCR beta sequences, a motif of eight or nine highly homologous variants appeared characteristic of ankylosing spondylitis blood.

TCRdb reanalysed the 5' RACE reads using MiXCR and keeps one entry per CDR3 protein. The sample gives 350,000 to 400,000 distinct CDR3 sequences, roughly 22% of which show up once; roughly 13% is in the top ten. This CDR3 comprises 16 residues. Germline CDR1 is MGHRA and CDR2 is YSYEKL. The ends lost 2 bases at V and 6 bases at J; junction bases unmatched: 10. Material: blood, either unsorted or a sorted T cell fraction (not recorded which). This chain links TRBV4-1 with TRBJ2-5; 9 bases line up with TRBD1. This sequence originates from a male donor with ankylosing spondylitis or in good health (not recorded which). Here the CDR3 DNA reads TGCGCCAGCAGCCAAAGAATAGGGGACAGGGAAAAGACCCAGTACTTC. This gives the protein CASSQRIGDREKTQYF.